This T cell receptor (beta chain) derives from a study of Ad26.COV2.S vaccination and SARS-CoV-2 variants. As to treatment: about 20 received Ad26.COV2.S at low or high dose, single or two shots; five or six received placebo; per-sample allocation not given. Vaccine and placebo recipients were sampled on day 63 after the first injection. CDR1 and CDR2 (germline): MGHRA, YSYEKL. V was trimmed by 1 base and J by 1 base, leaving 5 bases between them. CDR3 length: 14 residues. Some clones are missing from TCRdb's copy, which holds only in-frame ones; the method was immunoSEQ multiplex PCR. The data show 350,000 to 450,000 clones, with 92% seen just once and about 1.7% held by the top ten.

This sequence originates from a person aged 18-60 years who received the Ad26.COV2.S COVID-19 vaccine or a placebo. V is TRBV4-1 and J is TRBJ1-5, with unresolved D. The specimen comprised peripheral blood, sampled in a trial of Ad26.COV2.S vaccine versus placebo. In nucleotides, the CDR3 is TGCGCCAGCAGCCAAGGGGTAAGCAATCAGCCCCAGCATTTT. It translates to CASSQGVSNQPQHF.